This T cell receptor (beta chain) appears in the sequencing data of a study of technical replicates of blood from four donors. Libraries were prepared by immunoSEQ multiplex PCR; TCRdb keeps only in-frame clonotypes and omits some of them. Of about 84,000 clones in the sample, 97% are singletons; the top ten hold more than 0.15%. This clone came up once. Sequences were obtained from T cells isolated from PBMCs. This TCR came from a human donor in good health.

The CDR3 here is CASSAMVWGELFF. The CDR3 DNA follows: TGTGCCAGCAGCGCTATGGTTTGGGGGGAGCTGTTTTTT. The chain combines TRBV27 with TRBJ2-2, with no clear D. The V and J ends lost 6 bases and 8 bases respectively, with 13 bases between them. This CDR3 is built from 13 residues. Germline V gene data show CDR1 as MNHEY and CDR2 as SMNVEV (reference sequence).